This T cell receptor beta chain was retrieved from a study of T cells expressing NK-cell markers. Scientists made TCR beta cDNA using 5'RACE template switching with UMIs. TCRdb derives one entry per CDR3 protein from the 5' RACE reads, leaving out DNA. The sample includes around 470,000 distinct CDR3 sequences. CDR1 LGHNA and CDR2 YNFKEQ come from the germline V gene. CDR3 size: 17 residues. Findings and limits, study-wide: Dominant NKG2C+ clonotypes in a handful of donors made up roughly 1.0-8% of CD8+ T cells.

Worth noting for this clonotype: Its antigen is undetermined.

The rearrangement joins TRBV4-2 to TRBJ1-3. Sequenced sample: blood T cells: a sorted CD56 or NKG2C T cell subset, CD4+ or CD8+ T cells, or bulk PBMC T cells (not recorded which). This receptor was taken from a woman between 45 and 60 years old in good health. CDR3 amino acids: CASSQAAGGGSGNTIYF.